The 27 T cell receptor beta chains below come from one sample, sequenced in a study of blood T cells in healthy people across ages. A second roughly 6 to 12 cycle PCR used barcoded and J-beta primers. TCRdb analysed the 5' RACE reads with MiXCR anew, one entry per CDR3 protein. The sample shows some 880,000 distinct CDR3 sequences, 35% to 40% of them seen only once. The sample was blood. The receptors were gathered from a man aged 18 to 30 in good health.

The table lists this clonotype with a few counts. This rearrangement joins TRBV11-2 to TRBJ2-2; TRBD1 matches at 9 bases. The CDR3 contains 16 residues. V was clipped by 5 bases and J by 5 bases; unmatched bases: 9. Germline CDR1 is SGHAT and CDR2 is FQNNGV. The CDR3 nucleotides are TGTGCCAGCAGCCAAACAGGGGGCCTATGGACCGGGGAGCTGTTTTTT. This gives the protein CASSQTGGLWTGELFF. Drawing the rest from reference TRBV11-2 and TRBJ2-2, the complete variable domain is EAGVAQSPRYKIIEKRQSVAFWCNPISGHATLYWYQQILGQGPKLLIQFQNNGVVDDSQLPKDRFSAERLKGVDSTLKIQPAKLEDSAVYLCASSQTGGLWTGELFFGEGSRLTVL.

This clonotype showed up many times. The chain is built from TRBV6-1 and TRBJ1-2; no clear D. The CDR3 runs 15 residues. Trimming removed 1 base from V and 0 bases from J, with 9 bases in between. Germline V gene lookup returns CDR1 MNHNS and CDR2 SASEGT. The CDR3 protein is CASSEGPGSNYGYTF. The CDR3 coding sequence is TGTGCCAGCAGTGAAGGCCCGGGATCTAACTATGGCTACACCTTC.

CDR3: CASGSRDSLEETQYF. CDR3 bases: TGTGCCAGCGGGAGCAGGGACAGCCTGGAAGAGACCCAGTACTTC. The V and J genes are TRBV25-1 and TRBJ2-5; 7 bases map to TRBD1. V dropped 8 bases and J dropped 3; count of bases not matched to a gene: 12. The CDR3 spans 15 residues. Germline CDR1 and CDR2: MGHDK and SYGVNS.

In the case of this clonotype: Possible read error: a much larger clone is one base away. The chain is built from TRBV20-1 and TRBJ1-2; unclear D gene. CDR3 size: 11 residues. The germline CDR1 and CDR2 sequences are DFQATT and SNEGSKA (reference sequence). The CDR3 is CSASSGYGYNF. Here the CDR3 DNA reads TGCAGTGCTAGTTCGGGCTATGGCTACAACTTC.

This clonotype was observed many times. The V gene is TRBV10-3, the J gene TRBJ2-3; 7 nucleotides agree with TRBD1. The CDR3 runs to 13 residues. CDR1 and CDR2 from the germline V gene are ENHRY and SYGVKD. The J segment lost 5 bases and the V segment lost 8 bases, leaving 7 bases of the junction unmatched. The CDR3 DNA is TGTGCCATCGACGAGGGGGCCGGAGATACGCAGTATTTT. Residues: CAIDEGAGDTQYF.

CDR3 nucleotide sequence: TGTGCCAGCAGCGTAGGGGCTAGCGGTCCCAATGAGCAGTACTTC. Protein sequence: CASSVGASGPNEQYF. The gene calls are TRBV9 and TRBJ2-5, with 7 bases identical to TRBD2. CDR1 is SGDLS and CDR2 is YYNGEE in the germline V gene. Trimming took 0 bases from V and 11 from J; bases not matched to a gene: 13. This CDR3 is 15 amino acids long.

The chain links TRBV25-1 to TRBJ2-1, with D tentatively TRBD1 or TRBD2 (5 bases each). Trimming stripped 5 bases from V and 8 bases from J, with 19 bases between. Germline-derived CDR1 and CDR2 are MGHDK and SYGVNS. The CDR3 covers 15 residues. CDR3 amino acids: CASSSTGTRGDEQFF. The CDR3 DNA follows: TGTGCCAGCAGTTCCACCGGGACCCGAGGGGATGAGCAGTTCTTC.

The chain uses TRBV25-1 and TRBJ1-1; TRBD1 is a possible D gene (5 bases). Trimming took off 9 bases at V and 1 base at J, with 9 bases between the two ends. The CDR3 is made up of 12 amino acids. CDR1 and CDR2 from the germline V gene are MGHDK and SYGVNS. The CDR3 sequence is CARGRGNTEAFF. The CDR3 DNA sequence: TGTGCCAGGGGTAGGGGGAACACTGAAGCTTTCTTT. The complete variable domain, with remaining parts taken from reference TRBV25-1 and TRBJ1-1, reads EADIYQTPRYLVIGTGKKITLECSQTMGHDKMYWYQQDPGMELHLIHYSYGVNSTEKGDLSSESTVSRIRTEHFPLTLESARPSHTSQYLCARGRGNTEAFFGQGTRLTVV.

This clonotype was seen a few times. The genes are TRBV3-1 and TRBJ2-5; D is perhaps TRBD2 (6 bases). Germline CDR1 LGHDT, CDR2 YNNKEL (reference sequence). Trimming took 1 base from V and 3 from J, leaving 12 bases between them. CDR3 length: 15 residues. The CDR3 protein is CASSQGLGAEETQYF. The CDR3 nucleotides read TGTGCCAGCAGCCAAGGACTAGGTGCGGAAGAGACCCAGTACTTC.

The chain has TRBV4-1 and TRBJ2-3; D gene unclear. Trimming pared 4 bases from V and 3 bases from J, leaving 17 bases between. The CDR3 is made up of 16 amino acids. From germline, CDR1 is MGHRA and CDR2 YSYEKL. CDR3 amino acids: CASSLRTVTLTDTQYF. In DNA form, the CDR3 reads TGCGCCAGCAGCCTCCGGACCGTTACGTTAACAGATACGCAGTATTTT.

This chain links TRBV11-2 with TRBJ2-1; 10 nucleotides align to TRBD2. The end of the DNA is better explained by TRBJ2-7, so the J call may be wrong. Germline values: CDR1 SGHAT, CDR2 FQNNGV. CDR3 size: 16 residues. CDR3: CASSFLAGGLYNEQYF. CDR3 coding DNA: TGTGCCAGCAGCTTTTTAGCGGGGGGCCTTTACAATGAGCAGTACTTC.

V and J are TRBV5-6 and TRBJ1-5; a weak D match, TRBD1 (5 bases). From germline, CDR1 is SGHDT and CDR2 YYEEEE. Deletions cut 1 base from V and 5 bases from J, with 10 bases between. The CDR3 is made up of 14 amino acids. The CDR3 spells CASSLSTDHQPQHF. CDR3 sequence (DNA): TGTGCCAGCAGCTTGTCGACAGACCATCAGCCCCAGCATTTT. The variable domain in full, completed from reference TRBV5-6 and TRBJ1-5, reads DAGVTQSPTHLIKTRGQQVTLRCSPKSGHDTVSWYQQALGQGPQFIFQYYEEEERQRGNFPDRFSGHQFPNYSSELNVNALLLGDSALYLCASSLSTDHQPQHFGDGTRLSIL.

V gene TRBV7-3 combines with J gene TRBJ2-6; a weak D match, TRBD1 (5 bases). Germline lookup yields CDR1 SGHTA and CDR2 FQGTGA. Trimming left V 2 bases short and J 6 bases short, with 11 bases between. This CDR3 has 15 residues. This chain's CDR3 is CASSLWGAKANVLTF. Here the CDR3 DNA reads TGTGCCAGCAGCTTATGGGGCGCTAAGGCCAACGTCCTGACTTTC.

This clonotype was counted only a few times. V is TRBV3-1 and J is TRBJ1-5; D remains ambiguous. The CDR3 length is 15 residues. Trimming cost V 1 base and J 5 bases, with 12 bases left between them. Germline assignment: CDR1 LGHDT and CDR2 YNNKEL (reference sequence). This chain's CDR3 is CASSQGSVRDQPQHF. As DNA, the CDR3 is TGTGCCAGCAGCCAAGGGTCAGTTAGGGATCAGCCCCAGCATTTT.

With respect to this clonotype: One end of the junction is discordant with germline, which a read error may explain. V and J are TRBV6-1 and TRBJ2-7; D is unclear. Per the germline V gene, CDR1 is MNHNS and CDR2 is SASEGT. CDR3 length: 15 amino acids. The CDR3, as DNA: TGTGCCAGCAGTGAATGGGTAGGAAGCTCCTACGGGCAGTACTTC. Protein product: CASSEWVGSSYGQYF.

This clonotype was picked up many times. CDR3 sequence reads: CAISPSAGWQETQYF. CDR3 coding DNA: TGTGCCATCAGCCCTTCTGCCGGGTGGCAAGAGACCCAGTACTTC. This chain uses TRBV10-3 with TRBJ2-5; D gene unclear. This CDR3 has 15 residues. Germline CDR1 and CDR2: ENHRY and SYGVKD. Trimming pared 6 bases from V and 2 bases from J, leaving 16 bases between.

This rearrangement joins TRBV12-3 or TRBV12-4 to TRBJ2-3; TRBD2 might be the D (5 bases). The germline V and J ends were trimmed by 1 base and 2 bases, with 10 bases remaining between them. The CDR3 contains 15 residues. CDR3 sequence (DNA): TGTGCCAGCAGTTTAGTAAACGGGGACACAGATACGCAGTATTTT. This encodes CASSLVNGDTDTQYF.

Note on this clonotype: The junction differs from germline at one of its ends, possibly a read error. The chain recombines TRBV4-3 with TRBJ2-7; D is perhaps TRBD1 (6 bases). The CDR3 contains 15 residues. Per germline, CDR1 LGHNA and CDR2 YSLEER. The CDR3 DNA sequence: TGCACCAGCAGCCCTGTGATAGGGGGCTCCTACGAGCAGTACTTC. Translation gives CTSSPVIGGSYEQYF.

This clonotype was counted a few times. The chain carries TRBV29-1 and TRBJ2-1, with D tentatively TRBD1 (6 bases). The V end was cut by 2 bases, the J end by 7 bases, with 15 bases between. This CDR3 has 14 amino acids. Germline V gene sequence: CDR1 SQVTM, CDR2 ANQGSEA. The CDR3 sequence: CSVELGHLGNEQFF. CDR3 DNA sequence: TGCAGCGTTGAATTGGGACACCTTGGGAATGAGCAGTTCTTC.

The chain carries TRBV7-9 and TRBJ2-1; tentative D call: TRBD2 (6 bases). Trimming stripped 6 bases from V and 7 bases from J, with 19 bases between. CDR1 SEHNR and CDR2 FQNEAQ come from the germline V gene (reference sequence). This CDR3 is 15 amino acids long. The CDR3 region has the DNA TGTGCCAGCAGAGCAGGAGGGCTGAGGGGTAATGAGCAGTTCTTC. Translating it yields CASRAGGLRGNEQFF.

This clonotype was seen a single time. The V call is TRBV7-2, the J call TRBJ2-5; D not certain. V lost 2 bases and J 11 bases, leaving 18 bases between the germline ends. The CDR3 is 14 residues long. CDR1 is SGHTA, CDR2 FQGNSA, per germline. The CDR3 sequence is CASSLSRLRNEQYF. As DNA, the CDR3 is TGTGCCAGCAGCTTAAGTCGACTCCGTAATGAGCAGTACTTC.

In DNA form, the CDR3 reads TGCAGTGCTAGGATTCGAGGGTTTAGCAATCAGCCCCAGCATTTT. It codes for CSARIRGFSNQPQHF. The chain uses TRBV20-1 and TRBJ1-5; D is ambiguous. Trimming left V 3 bases short and J 0 bases short, with 12 bases between. The CDR3 has 15 amino acids. Germline CDR1 reads DFQATT; CDR2 reads SNEGSKA (reference sequence).

Points on this clonotype: Lacking the conserved final phenylalanine or tryptophan, this CDR3 likely reflects a read error. The rearrangement links TRBV4-2 to TRBJ2-3; no reliable D call. V was clipped by 4 bases and J by 4 bases, with 12 bases between them. Germline CDR1 and CDR2: LGHNA and YNFKEQ. The length of the CDR3 is 14 residues. The CDR3: CASSLPLAPDTQYS. Written as DNA, the CDR3 is TGTGCCAGCAGCCTACCCCTGGCACCAGATACGCAGTATTCT.

There are a few counts of this clonotype. The CDR3: CSASMPQVPYYGYTF. DNA of the CDR3: TGCAGTGCTAGCATGCCGCAGGTTCCTTACTATGGCTACACCTTC. This chain joins TRBV20-1 and TRBJ1-2; no clear D gene. Germline CDR1 is DFQATT and CDR2 is SNEGSKA (reference sequence). V dropped 3 bases and J dropped 3 bases, with 17 bases sitting between them. This CDR3 spans 15 amino acids.

The V and J genes are TRBV7-2 and TRBJ2-3, with a possible D match to TRBD2 (6 bases). This CDR3 region has 14 residues. Germline CDR1 SGHTA, CDR2 FQGNSA. V lost 1 base to trimming and J lost 5 bases, with 10 bases between them. CDR3 sequence reads: CASSLGPSVDTQYF. The CDR3 DNA follows: TGTGCCAGCAGCTTAGGGCCTAGCGTAGATACGCAGTATTTT. Drawing the rest from reference TRBV7-2 and TRBJ2-3, the complete variable domain is GAGVSQSPSNKVTEKGKDVELRCDPISGHTALYWYRQSLGQGLEFLIYFQGNSAPDKSGLPSDRFSAERTGGSVSTLTIQRTQQEDSAVYLCASSLGPSVDTQYFGPGTRLTVL.

The chain links TRBV4-2 to TRBJ2-2; D remains unclear. V gave up 2 bases and J gave up 3 bases, with 10 bases separating them. This CDR3 contains 15 residues. Per germline, CDR1 LGHNA and CDR2 YNFKEQ. CDR3 DNA: TGTGCCAGCAGCCAACCGGACCGAGACACCGGGGAGCTGTTTTTT. This codes for CASSQPDRDTGELFF.

The rearrangement uses TRBV11-2 and TRBJ2-4; a weak D match, TRBD2 (5 bases). The V gene's germline CDR1 is SGHAT and CDR2 FQNNGV. The CDR3 consists of 16 residues. The V gene lost 0 bases and the J gene lost 3 bases, with 12 bases spanning the gap. CDR3 protein: CASSLDPEGSKNIQYF. CDR3 coding DNA: TGTGCCAGCAGCTTAGACCCCGAGGGAAGCAAAAACATTCAGTACTTC.